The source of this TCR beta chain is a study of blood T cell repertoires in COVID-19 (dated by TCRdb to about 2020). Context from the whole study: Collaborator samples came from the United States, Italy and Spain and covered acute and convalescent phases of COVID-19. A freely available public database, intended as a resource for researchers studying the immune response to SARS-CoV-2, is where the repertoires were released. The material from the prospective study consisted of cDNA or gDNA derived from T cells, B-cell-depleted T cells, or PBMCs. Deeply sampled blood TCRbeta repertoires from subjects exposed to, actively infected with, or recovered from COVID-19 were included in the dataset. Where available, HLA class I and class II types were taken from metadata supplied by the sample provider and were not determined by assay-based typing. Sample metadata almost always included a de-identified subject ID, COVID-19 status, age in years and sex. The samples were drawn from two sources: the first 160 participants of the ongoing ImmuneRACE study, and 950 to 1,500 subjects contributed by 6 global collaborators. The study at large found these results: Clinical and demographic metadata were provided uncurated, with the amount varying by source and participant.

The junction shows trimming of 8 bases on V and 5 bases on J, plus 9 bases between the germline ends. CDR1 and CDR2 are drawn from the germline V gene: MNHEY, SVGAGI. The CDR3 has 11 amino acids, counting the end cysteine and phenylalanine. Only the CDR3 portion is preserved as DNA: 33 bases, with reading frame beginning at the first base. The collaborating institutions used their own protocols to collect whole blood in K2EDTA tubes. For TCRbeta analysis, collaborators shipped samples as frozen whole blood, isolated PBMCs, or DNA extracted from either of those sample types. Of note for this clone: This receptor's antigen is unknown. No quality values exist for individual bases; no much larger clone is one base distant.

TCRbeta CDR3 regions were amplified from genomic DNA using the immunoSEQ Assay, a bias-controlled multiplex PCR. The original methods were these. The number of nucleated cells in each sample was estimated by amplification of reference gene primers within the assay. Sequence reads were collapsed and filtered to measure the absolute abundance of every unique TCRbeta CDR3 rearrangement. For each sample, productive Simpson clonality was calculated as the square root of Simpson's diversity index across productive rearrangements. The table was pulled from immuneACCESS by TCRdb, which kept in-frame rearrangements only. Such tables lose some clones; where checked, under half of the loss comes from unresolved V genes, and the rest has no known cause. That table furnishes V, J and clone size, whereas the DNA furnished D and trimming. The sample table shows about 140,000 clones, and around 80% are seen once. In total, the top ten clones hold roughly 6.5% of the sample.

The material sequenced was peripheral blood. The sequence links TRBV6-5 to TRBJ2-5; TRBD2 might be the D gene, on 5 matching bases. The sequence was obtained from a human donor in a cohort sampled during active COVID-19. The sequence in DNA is TGTGCCAGCTGGACTCGGGAGACCCAGTACTTC. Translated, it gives CASWTRETQYF.